The rows below give T cell receptor beta chains drawn from one sample of a study of T cell responses to AZD1222 COVID-19 vaccine. Profiled with immunoSEQ multiplex PCR; TCRdb holds only in-frame clones, not every one. The sample consists of roughly 93,000 clones, roughly 87% of them appearing once. The sample here was peripheral blood, taken on day 0 of AZD1222 vaccination. Receptor source: an adult in good health. CDR3s include the opening cysteine and the closing phenylalanine or tryptophan. A D gene is named only where the DNA matches it firmly. Where a row states a size, it is once, few, many or the class of an expanded clone; other rows omit it.

j_gene	v_gene	d_gene	abundance	CDR3nt	CDR3aa
TRBJ2-1	TRBV11-2	NA	NA	TGTGCCAGCAGCTTAGAGTTAGAAAGCTCTCATGAGCAGTTCTTC	CASSLELESSHEQFF
TRBJ2-7	TRBV7-7	NA	NA	TGTGCTAGCAGCTTTATCAAATACGAGCAGTACTTC	CASSFIKYEQYF
TRBJ2-1	TRBV5-1	NA	NA	TGCGCCAGCAGCTGGGGCTACAATGAGCAGTTCTTC	CASSWGYNEQFF
TRBJ1-4	TRBV27	TRBD1	NA	TGTGCCAGCAGAGGTCGGGACAGAAATGAAAAACTGTTTTTT	CASRGRDRNEKLFF
TRBJ2-2	TRBV23-1	NA	NA	TGCGCCAGCAGTCCCCACACCGGGGAGCTGTTTTTT	CASSPHTGELFF
TRBJ1-1	TRBV9	NA	NA	TGTGCCAGCAGTGGGGGGGGCTTAGGTCCCAACACTGAAGCTTTCTTT	CASSGGGLGPNTEAFF
TRBJ2-7	TRBV7-9	NA	NA	TGTGCCAGCAGCTCGCAGACAGGGAGGGATACATACGAGCAGTACTTC	CASSSQTGRDTYEQYF
TRBJ1-2	TRBV4-2	TRBD1	NA	TGTGCCAGCAGCTTTCCCGGGACAGGGGCGATTAACTATGGCTACACCTTC	CASSFPGTGAINYGYTF
TRBJ2-7	TRBV27	NA	NA	TGTGCCAGCAGTCCACTTCCGGTCAACGAGCAGTACTTC	CASSPLPVNEQYF
TRBJ1-1	TRBV15	NA	NA	TGTGCCACCAGCAGAGACGTCACCACTGAAGCTTTCTTT	CATSRDVTTEAFF
TRBJ2-3	TRBV2	NA	NA	TGTGCCAGCAGTGAGGGGCAGGGGAGAGATACGCAGTATTTT	CASSEGQGRDTQYF
TRBJ1-5	TRBV4-1	NA	NA	TGCGCCAGCAGTCAATACAGGGAGGAGTATAGCAATCAGCCCCAGCATTTT	CASSQYREEYSNQPQHF
TRBJ2-3	TRBV7-3	TRBD2	few	TGTGCCAGCAGCTTACTAGCGGGGGGCGTAGATACGCAGTATTTT	CASSLLAGGVDTQYF
TRBJ1-1	TRBV6-2/TRBV6-3	NA	NA	TGTGCCAGCAGTCTCTTCGCCCTGAACACTGAAGCTTTCTTT	CASSLFALNTEAFF
TRBJ1-5	TRBV5-5	TRBD1	NA	TGTGCCAGCAGCCGGACAGGGGGCTATCAGCCCCAGCATTTT	CASSRTGGYQPQHF
TRBJ2-1	TRBV9	NA	NA	TGTGCCAGCAGTAATAGACTAGACGTTGATGAGCAGTTCTTC	CASSNRLDVDEQFF
TRBJ2-3	TRBV7-8	NA	NA	TGTGCCAGCAGCTTAGGACCCATAAGGGCAGATACGCAGTATTTT	CASSLGPIRADTQYF
TRBJ1-2	TRBV28	NA	once	TGTGCCAGCAGACCTGGGGGACGACCTGGTGGCTACACCTTC	CASRPGGRPGGYTF
TRBJ1-6	TRBV30	NA	NA	TGTGCCTGGAAGGGGACCCGATATAATTCACCCCTCCACTTT	CAWKGTRYNSPLHF
TRBJ1-2	TRBV7-2	TRBD1	NA	TGTGCCAGCAGCTTCCCGGGACAGGGGACTTCTGGCTACACCTTC	CASSFPGQGTSGYTF
TRBJ1-2	TRBV7-2	NA	NA	TGTGCCAGCAGCCTGTTGGGCACTCACCTCTATGGCTACACCTTC	CASSLLGTHLYGYTF
TRBJ2-2	TRBV29-1	TRBD1	once	TGCAGCGGTATACAGGGGGCAAGGGGGGAGCTGTTTTTT	CSGIQGARGELFF
TRBJ1-1	TRBV7-6	NA	once	TGTGCCAGCAGCGAGTTGACTGCTGAAGCTTTCTTT	CASSELTAEAFF